The clone carrying this T cell receptor beta chain showed up just once. No vitiligo treatment was given during the prior three months. Profiled with immunoSEQ multiplex PCR; TCRdb holds only in-frame clones, not every one. The table includes 75,000 to 85,000 clones, roughly nine tenths detected once. This entry is derived from a study of resident and recirculating memory T cells in vitiligo. Study in general: The samples were homogenized without cell sorting before genomic DNA extraction.

V was clipped by 1 base and J by 7 bases, with 17 bases between them. Germline V lookup: CDR1 MDHEN, CDR2 SYDVKM. There are 15 residues in the CDR3. This receptor was obtained from a male donor with vitiligo. The source material was blood. This chain links TRBV28 with TRBJ2-7; the D gene is possibly TRBD1 (6 bases). The CDR3, as DNA: TGTGCCAGCAGTTTATTGAGGGTCCCAGGGGAGGAGCAGTACTTC. Amino acids: CASSLLRVPGEEQYF.